This is a list of T cell receptor beta chains from one sample in a study of neurological immune-mediated disorders. From the 5' RACE reads, TCRdb called clonotypes with MiXCR, one entry per CDR3 protein. The sample has tens of thousands of distinct CDR3 sequences, 20% to 30% seen once. The sample comprised PBMCs. Receptors originate from a man aged 55 to 70 with HTLV-1-associated myelopathy (HAM/TSP). CDR3s include the opening cysteine and the closing phenylalanine or tryptophan. The D gene is left open where the match is weak. Where a row states a size, it is once, few, many or the class of an expanded clone; other rows omit it.

abundance	d_gene	v_gene	j_gene	len	CDR3aa	CDR3nt
many	NA	TRBV27	TRBJ1-1	14	CASSSRLGLTEAFF	TGTGCCAGCAGTTCGAGGCTGGGGCTGACTGAAGCTTTCTTT
NA	NA	TRBV11-2	TRBJ2-5	13	CASSTDGLETQYF	TGTGCCAGCAGCACGGACGGCTTAGAGACCCAGTACTTC
many	NA	TRBV7-9	TRBJ2-3	12	CASSLLADTQYF	TGTGCCAGCAGCTTACTTGCAGATACGCAGTATTTT
NA	TRBD2	TRBV7-6	TRBJ2-1	16	CASSPTGREAGNEQFF	TGTGCCAGCAGCCCCACCGGGCGGGAGGCCGGGAATGAGCAGTTCTTC
NA	TRBD1	TRBV10-3	TRBJ2-7	14	CAISSGTGVHEQYF	TGTGCCATCAGTTCCGGGACAGGGGTACACGAGCAGTACTTC
NA	NA	TRBV14	TRBJ2-1	13	CASSQVGGHEQFF	TGTGCCAGCAGCCAAGTGGGGGGTCATGAGCAGTTCTTC
many	TRBD1	TRBV20-1	TRBJ2-3	16	CSARSGRQGATDTQYF	TGCAGTGCTAGGTCCGGTAGACAGGGGGCCACAGATACGCAGTATTTT
NA	NA	TRBV20-1	TRBJ2-3	17	CSAKSPGTPGGTDTQYF	TGCAGTGCTAAATCACCCGGGACCCCGGGGGGCACAGATACGCAGTATTTT
many	NA	TRBV4-2	TRBJ1-1	13	CASQREGGTEAFF	TGTGCCAGTCAGAGGGAAGGGGGCACTGAAGCTTTCTTT
NA	NA	TRBV5-6	TRBJ2-3	15	CASSLVGGRTYTQYF	TGTGCCAGCAGCTTGGTAGGGGGACGCACATATACGCAGTATTTT
many	NA	TRBV5-1	TRBJ2-2	15	CASSLAPADTGELFF	TGCGCCAGCAGCTTGGCTCCGGCGGACACCGGGGAGCTGTTTTTT
many	NA	TRBV11-3	TRBJ2-3	13	CASSKEFTDTQYF	TGTGCCAGCAGCAAGGAATTCACAGATACGCAGTATTTT
many	TRBD1	TRBV11-3	TRBJ1-3	14	CASTTTGTGNTIYF	TGTGCCAGCACCACGACAGGGACTGGAAACACCATATATTTT
NA	NA	TRBV3-1	TRBJ2-5	15	CASSQAGDKRETQYF	TGTGCCAGCAGCCAAGCGGGGGACAAACGAGAGACCCAGTACTTC
many	NA	TRBV14	TRBJ2-1	17	CASSQDSLGAGYNEQFF	TGTGCCAGCAGCCAAGATAGCCTGGGGGCAGGGTACAATGAGCAGTTCTTC
NA	NA	TRBV3-1	TRBJ2-5	14	CASSHGRGTETQYF	TGTGCCAGCAGCCACGGCCGGGGGACAGAGACCCAGTACTTC
NA	TRBD2	TRBV5-1	TRBJ2-1	15	CASHGLALLGNEQFF	TGCGCCAGCCATGGACTAGCCCTTCTCGGGAATGAGCAGTTCTTC
NA	NA	TRBV3-1	TRBJ1-2	14	CASSRQRANYGYTF	TGTGCCAGCAGTCGACAGAGAGCTAACTATGGCTACACCTTC
many	TRBD1	TRBV5-1	TRBJ2-7	15	CASRNGTGDSYEQYF	TGCGCCAGCAGAAACGGGACAGGTGACTCCTACGAGCAGTACTTC
many	NA	TRBV5-1	TRBJ1-1	16	CASSFMPNDGGTEAFF	TGCGCCAGCAGCTTTATGCCCAACGACGGCGGGACTGAAGCTTTCTTT
many	TRBD2	TRBV20-1	TRBJ2-3	14	CSAKLAASTDTQYF	TGCAGTGCTAAACTAGCGGCTAGCACAGATACGCAGTATTTT
NA	NA	TRBV6-6	TRBJ1-1	12	CTAESMNTEAFF	TGTACCGCAGAGAGCATGAACACTGAAGCTTTCTTT